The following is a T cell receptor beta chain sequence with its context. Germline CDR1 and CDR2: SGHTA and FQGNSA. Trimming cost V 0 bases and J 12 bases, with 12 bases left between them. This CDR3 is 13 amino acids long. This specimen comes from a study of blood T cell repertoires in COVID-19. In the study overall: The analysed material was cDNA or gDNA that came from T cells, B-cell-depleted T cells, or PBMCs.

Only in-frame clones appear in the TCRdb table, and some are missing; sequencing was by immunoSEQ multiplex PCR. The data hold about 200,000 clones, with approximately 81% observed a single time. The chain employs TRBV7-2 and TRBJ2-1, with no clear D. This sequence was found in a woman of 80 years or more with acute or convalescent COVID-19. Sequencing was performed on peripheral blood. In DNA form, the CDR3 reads TGTGCCAGCAGCTTAGCAGCTCCCACTGGGCAGTTCTTC. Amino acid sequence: CASSLAAPTGQFF.